This TCR beta chain came from a study of T cell responses to AZD1222 COVID-19 vaccine. General study findings and limits: Spike-specific TCR breadth and depth grew following two AZD1222 doses. Seropositivity was recorded at baseline in only 5 or 6 AZD1222 recipients.

The assay was immunoSEQ multiplex PCR, and TCRdb's table has in-frame clones only and misses some. In the table there are about 150,000 clones, roughly 92% of which are singletons. As to this clone: Its matching antigen is unknown.

The CDR3 is made up of 15 amino acids. CDR1 and CDR2 from the germline V gene are MNHEY and SMNVEV (reference sequence). The V and J ends lost 5 bases and 10 bases respectively, with 22 bases between them. This TCR derives from an adult in good health. V usage is TRBV27 and J usage is TRBJ2-3; weak D call: TRBD2 (7 bases). This sample comprised peripheral blood, obtained on day 0 of AZD1222 vaccination. The CDR3 sequence: CASSRAGARRYAQYF. DNA for the CDR3: TGTGCCAGCAGTCGCGCGGGGGCCCGGAGGTATGCGCAGTATTTT.